The 22 T cell receptor beta chains in this list originate from one sample, sequenced in a study of T cells after yellow fever vaccination. Each CDR3 protein is one row after TCRdb ran MiXCR on the 5' RACE reads. The data show 200,000 to 300,000 distinct CDR3 sequences, about 7% seen once. Sequenced here: CD4+ T cells sorted from PBMCs, sampled on the day of the yellow fever booster vaccination. These receptors originate from a man aged 30-40 years who received the YFV17D yellow fever vaccine.

This clonotype was detected many times. The chain has TRBV27 and TRBJ2-5; 8 bases fit TRBD1. The germline gives CDR1 MNHEY, CDR2 SMNVEV (reference sequence). CDR3 size: 13 residues. V shed 5 bases, J shed 4 bases, and the junction held 3 bases outside the gene matches. CDR3 loop: CASSIDRGETQYF. The DNA for the CDR3 is TGTGCCAGCAGTATTGACAGGGGAGAGACCCAGTACTTC.

The gene calls are TRBV7-2 and TRBJ1-4; 7 nucleotides line up with TRBD1. CDR3 length: 15 residues. The V gene end was trimmed by 5 bases and the J gene end by 4 bases; junction bases not matched to a gene: 7. Germline CDR1 is SGHTA and CDR2 is FQGNSA. CDR3 in amino acids: CASSASGQFNEKLFF. CDR3 DNA: TGTGCCAGCAGCGCCTCGGGACAGTTTAATGAAAAACTGTTTTTT.

This chain uses TRBV12-3 or TRBV12-4 with TRBJ2-1; D is perhaps TRBD2 (6 bases). The V end lost 6 bases, the J end lost 1 base, and 16 bases lay between the germline ends. The CDR3 consists of 16 residues. The CDR3 bases are TGTGCCAGCAGCACTGTTCTAGCGAAGTCCTACAATGAGCAGTTCTTC. It codes for CASSTVLAKSYNEQFF.

This clonotype was counted only a few times. The CDR3 DNA is TGCAGTGCTAGGCCGGGACACCCACAAGAGACCCAGTACTTC. Its translation: CSARPGHPQETQYF. The chain couples TRBV20-1 to TRBJ2-5; maybe TRBD1 (6 bases). V lost 3 bases and J 2 bases, leaving 13 bases between the germline ends. Looked up from germline, CDR1 is DFQATT and CDR2 is SNEGSKA (reference sequence). The CDR3 sequence is 14 residues long.

This clonotype has only a few counts. This rearrangement joins TRBV5-1 to TRBJ2-1; perhaps TRBD1 as D (6 bases). CDR1 and CDR2 (germline): SGHRS, YFSETQ. The CDR3 sequence is 13 residues long. V lost 5 bases, J lost 8 bases, and 14 bases lay in between. The CDR3 spells CASRVGAADEQFF. CDR3 in DNA: TGCGCCAGCAGAGTGGGGGCAGCCGATGAGCAGTTCTTC.

This clonotype was counted between two and nine times. The V call is TRBV10-3, the J call TRBJ1-6; 11 nucleotides match TRBD1. The CDR3 extends over 15 amino acids. V was pared by 3 bases and J by 7 bases, with 2 bases of the junction left unmatched. Germline V gene sequence: CDR1 ENHRY, CDR2 SYGVKD. CDR3 in amino acids: CAISDRDRGNSPLHF. The CDR3 bases are TGTGCCATCAGTGATCGGGACAGGGGGAATTCACCCCTCCACTTT.

Only one count was recorded for this clonotype. This may stem from a read error, because a much larger clone lies one nucleotide away. V gene TRBV7-2 combines with J gene TRBJ2-1; D unresolved. Trimming removed 5 bases from V and 1 base from J, with 9 bases in between. The CDR3 is 14 amino acids. CDR1 and CDR2 (germline): SGHTA, FQGNSA. CDR3 amino acids: CASSGTASYNEQFF. In DNA, the CDR3 is TGTGCCAGCAGCGGCACAGCGTCCTACAATGAGCAGTTCTTC.

The sample holds a few counts of this clonotype. The junction and the germline gene differ at one end; a read error may be behind it. The CDR3 nucleotides read TGTGCCAGCAGTTTCCCTTCCACCCGGCGGGACTTC. It yields the protein CASSFPSTRRDF. V and J are TRBV12-3 or TRBV12-4 and TRBJ2-7; weak D call: TRBD2 (5 bases). The CDR3 runs 12 residues.

The V gene is TRBV28, the J gene TRBJ1-4; D not resolved. Trimming removed 2 bases at V and 4 bases at J, with 8 bases between. The germline CDR1 and CDR2 sequences are MDHEN and SYDVKM. The CDR3 runs to 14 residues. The CDR3 bases are TGTGCCAGCAGTTTACCCGGACTTAATGAAAAACTGTTTTTT. Translation gives CASSLPGLNEKLFF.

The rearrangement uses TRBV9 and TRBJ2-2, with D possibly being TRBD2 (6 bases). Between the trimmed V and J ends, which lost 1 base and 3 bases, there was a span of 7 bases. Germline values: CDR1 SGDLS, CDR2 YYNGEE. The CDR3 spans 14 residues. CDR3 nucleotides: TGTGCCAGCAGCGTAACGGGGGACACCGGGGAGCTGTTTTTT. Its protein is CASSVTGDTGELFF.

This clonotype was observed at least ten times. J is TRBJ2-1 and V is TRBV27; either TRBD1 or TRBD2 may fit D (5 bases each). V dropped 2 bases and J dropped 6 bases, with 11 bases sitting between them. The CDR3 consists of 14 residues. Per germline, CDR1 MNHEY and CDR2 SMNVEV (reference sequence). The CDR3 sequence: CASSLGGEGNEQFF. The CDR3 DNA reads as TGTGCCAGCAGTTTAGGGGGAGAGGGCAATGAGCAGTTCTTC.

Many counts were recorded for this clonotype. The V call is TRBV4-2, the J call TRBJ2-1; 11 nucleotides agree with TRBD2. CDR3 length: 19 residues. The trim removed 4 bases at V and 0 bases at J, leaving 11 bases unmatched. The germline CDR1 and CDR2 sequences are LGHNA and YNFKEQ. The CDR3 is CASSPRLAGGASSYNEQFF. As DNA, the CDR3 is TGTGCCAGCAGCCCCCGGCTAGCGGGAGGCGCTAGCTCCTACAATGAGCAGTTCTTC.

There are many counts of this clonotype. V and J are TRBV2 and TRBJ1-6, with D possibly TRBD1 on 6 matching bases. Germline V gene data show CDR1 as SNHLY and CDR2 as FYNNEI. With 0 bases removed from V and 7 bases from J, the gap between germline ends came to 10 bases. The CDR3 is made up of 15 amino acids. The CDR3 sequence is CASSEAPGGNSPLHF. The CDR3 DNA sequence: TGTGCCAGCAGTGAAGCTCCGGGGGGCAATTCACCCCTCCACTTT.

There are a few counts of this clonotype. This rearrangement joins TRBV6-5 to TRBJ1-1; D gene uncertain. The CDR3 runs 13 residues. Germline CDR1 reads MNHEY; CDR2 reads SVGAGI. V was cut by 4 bases and J by 1 base, with 7 bases left in between. CDR3 nucleotides: TGTGCCAGCAGTTTTGCCCCGAACACTGAAGCTTTCTTT. The encoded protein is CASSFAPNTEAFF.

This chain joins TRBV7-2 and TRBJ2-3; unclear D gene. V lost 4 bases to trimming and J lost 2 bases, with 13 bases between them. The germline V gene encodes CDR1 SGHTA and CDR2 FQGNSA. The CDR3 extends over 15 amino acids. The CDR3 here is CASSSGPRFTDTQYF. In nucleotides, the CDR3 is TGTGCCAGCAGCTCCGGGCCCAGATTCACAGATACGCAGTATTTT.

This chain uses TRBV5-5 with TRBJ2-7, with D uncertain. Between the trimmed V and J ends, which lost 4 bases and 6 bases, there was a span of 14 bases. This CDR3 contains 13 residues. Germline assignment: CDR1 SGHKS and CDR2 YYEKEE (reference sequence). The CDR3 DNA reads TGTGCCAGCAGCCTACTAACCTTGGGCGAGCAGTACTTC. Residues: CASSLLTLGEQYF.

This clonotype was seen repeatedly, ten times or more. CDR3 region: CASSWGQGASSYNEQFF. The CDR3 region has the DNA TGCGCCAGCAGCTGGGGACAGGGCGCGAGCTCCTACAATGAGCAGTTCTTC. The rearrangement joins TRBV5-1 to TRBJ2-1, with 9 bases fitting TRBD1. The CDR3 is made up of 17 amino acids. The V gene end was trimmed by 3 bases and the J gene end by 0 bases; junction bases not matched to a gene: 7. The germline V gene has CDR1 SGHRS and CDR2 YFSETQ.

This clonotype occurred a few times. DNA for the CDR3: TGCGCCAGCAGCCCCGACCTGGGTCAGCCCCAGCATTTT. Protein sequence: CASSPDLGQPQHF. The rearrangement joins TRBV4-3 to TRBJ1-5; D is ambiguous. The CDR3 is 13 residues long. CDR1 and CDR2 from the germline V gene are LGHNA and YSLEER. Trimming took 4 bases from V and 6 from J, leaving 10 bases between them.

This clonotype has a count of ten or more. V gene TRBV7-3 combines with J gene TRBJ2-1, with D maybe TRBD1 (5 bases). V dropped 3 bases and J dropped 4 bases, with 7 bases sitting between them. CDR1 is SGHTA, CDR2 FQGTGA, per germline. This CDR3 comprises 13 residues. The CDR3 loop is CASSFQGYNEQFF. Written as DNA, the CDR3 is TGTGCCAGCAGCTTTCAGGGATACAATGAGCAGTTCTTC.

This clonotype was observed a few times. This sequence joins TRBV27 and TRBJ2-1; TRBD2 matches 10 bases. Germline V gives CDR1 MNHEY, CDR2 SMNVEV (reference sequence). With V trimmed by 5 bases and J by 8 bases, 21 bases remained unmatched. The length of the CDR3 is 19 residues. CDR3 amino acids: CASSRISSGSQGNWDEQFF. CDR3 DNA: TGTGCCAGCAGTCGTATTTCTAGCGGGAGTCAGGGGAACTGGGATGAGCAGTTCTTC.

This chain links TRBV11-2 with TRBJ2-6, with a weak D call TRBD2 (6 bases). The length of the CDR3 is 17 residues. From germline, CDR1 is SGHAT and CDR2 FQNNGV. Deletions cut 3 bases from V and 0 bases from J, with 12 bases between. For the CDR3, the DNA is TGTGCCAGCAGCTTCGGGGGACTCACCTCTGGGGCCAACGTCCTGACTTTC. Protein: CASSFGGLTSGANVLTF. The whole variable domain, filled in from reference TRBV11-2 and TRBJ2-6, reads EAGVAQSPRYKIIEKRQSVAFWCNPISGHATLYWYQQILGQGPKLLIQFQNNGVVDDSQLPKDRFSAERLKGVDSTLKIQPAKLEDSAVYLCASSFGGLTSGANVLTFGAGSRLTVL.

The chain joins TRBV30 to TRBJ2-5; no clear D gene. The length of the CDR3 is 15 residues. CDR1 is GTSNPN, CDR2 SVGIG, per germline (reference sequence). V was clipped by 0 bases and J by 4 bases, with 15 bases between them. CDR3 residues: CAWSVPQMAVETQYF. As DNA, the CDR3 is TGTGCCTGGAGTGTCCCCCAGATGGCAGTAGAGACCCAGTACTTC.